What follows are 30 T cell receptor beta chains derived from one specimen sequenced in a study of CD8 T cells in Susac syndrome. Random hexamers served to reverse transcribe about 0.5 to 1 ug RNA. TCRdb re-called the immunoSEQ multiplex PCR reads with MiXCR, one entry per CDR3 protein. The sample contains approximately 100,000 distinct CDR3 sequences, around 93% of which appear only once. The specimen sequenced was CD8+ T cells from PBMCs. These receptors originate from a human donor in good health.

The genes are TRBV20-1 and TRBJ2-3; D perhaps matches TRBD2 (7 bases). Germline values: CDR1 DFQATT, CDR2 SNEGSKA (reference sequence). The CDR3 has 14 amino acids. V lost 6 bases to trimming and J lost 6 bases, with 19 bases between them. CDR3 sequence (DNA): TGCAGTGCCCCCCGAGGGGGGGGGCTCGATACGCAGTATTTT. The encoded protein is CSAPRGGGLDTQYF.

This chain uses TRBV20-1 with TRBJ2-1, with unresolved D. V lost 6 bases to trimming and J lost 0 bases, with 12 bases between them. Germline assignment: CDR1 DFQATT and CDR2 SNEGSKA (reference sequence). The CDR3 covers 14 residues. The CDR3 reads CSARSVNSYNEQFF. CDR3 DNA sequence: TGCAGTGCAAGGTCCGTTAACTCCTACAATGAGCAGTTCTTC.

V and J are TRBV5-1 and TRBJ2-7, with 7 bases aligning to TRBD1. Germline assignment: CDR1 SGHRS and CDR2 YFSETQ. V lost 4 bases, J lost 5 bases, and 9 bases stayed unmatched. The CDR3 length is 14 residues. CDR3 sequence (DNA): TGCGCCAGCAGCCGTGACAGGGTCGATGACGAGCAGTACTTC. Translating it yields CASSRDRVDDEQYF.

Details on this clonotype: One end of the junction varies from germline; a read error may be responsible. V and J are TRBV18 and TRBJ2-2, with TRBD2 as a possible D gene (5 bases). The CDR3 extends over 11 amino acids. Germline V gene data show CDR1 as KGHSH and CDR2 as LQKENI. The CDR3 nucleotides are TGTGCCAGCTCAAGGGCCGGGGAGCTCTTTTTT. Translating it yields CASSRAGELFF.

The chain links TRBV10-3 to TRBJ2-5; no clear D. The CDR3 extends over 13 amino acids. Germline V gene sequence: CDR1 ENHRY, CDR2 SYGVKD. V lost 6 bases and J 5 bases, leaving 13 bases between the germline ends. The CDR3 here is CAIRAFAGETQYF. The CDR3 region has the DNA TGTGCCATCAGGGCCTTTGCCGGGGAGACCCAGTACTTC.

This chain uses TRBV4-3 with TRBJ1-3, with D hard to call. Between the trimmed V and J ends, which lost 4 bases and 2 bases, there was a span of 9 bases. This CDR3 is built from 14 residues. Germline V gene data show CDR1 as LGHNA and CDR2 as YSLEER. The CDR3 loop reads CASSLSGPGNTIYF. CDR3 coding DNA: TGCGCCAGCAGCCTTAGCGGTCCTGGAAACACCATATATTTT.

The chain carries TRBV28 and TRBJ2-3; possible D gene TRBD1, 5 bases. Germline CDR1 MDHEN, CDR2 SYDVKM. This CDR3 region has 14 residues. The ends were cut back, 3 bases at V and 6 bases at J, with 13 bases in the middle. CDR3 in amino acids: CASSFARARDTQYF. In DNA, the CDR3 is TGTGCCAGCAGTTTTGCCAGGGCCAGGGATACGCAGTATTTT. Filled out from reference TRBV28 and TRBJ2-3, the complete variable domain reads DVKVTQSSRYLVKRTGEKVFLECVQDMDHENMFWYRQDPGLGLRLIYFSYDVKMKEKGDIPEGYSVSREKKERFSLILESASTNQTSMYLCASSFARARDTQYFGPGTRLTVL.

V usage is TRBV27 and J usage is TRBJ2-1, with D possibly being TRBD2 (6 bases). The ends were cut back, 6 bases at V and 5 bases at J, with 20 bases in the middle. This CDR3 is built from 16 residues. CDR1 MNHEY and CDR2 SMNVEV come from the germline V gene (reference sequence). The CDR3 coding sequence is TGTGCCAGCAGCCGATCACGGGAGAGCCATAACAATGAGCAGTTCTTC. This translates into CASSRSRESHNNEQFF.

The chain recombines TRBV7-2 with TRBJ1-2, with 10 bases identical to TRBD1. Looked up from germline, CDR1 is SGHTA and CDR2 is FQGNSA. Losses at the gene ends were 5 bases for V and 7 bases for J; bases not matched to a gene: 4. The CDR3 consists of 13 residues. The CDR3 nucleotides read TGTGCCAGCAGCCAGGACAGGGGGGTTGGCTACACCTTC. Translating it yields CASSQDRGVGYTF. The full variable domain, its missing parts supplied by reference TRBV7-2 and TRBJ1-2, is GAGVSQSPSNKVTEKGKDVELRCDPISGHTALYWYRQSLGQGLEFLIYFQGNSAPDKSGLPSDRFSAERTGGSVSTLTIQRTQQEDSAVYLCASSQDRGVGYTFGSGTRLTVV.

This chain uses TRBV20-1 with TRBJ1-1; D gene ambiguous. CDR1 and CDR2 from the germline V gene are DFQATT and SNEGSKA (reference sequence). V lost 0 bases and J 5 bases, leaving 13 bases between the germline ends. This CDR3 has 14 amino acids. Here the CDR3 reads CSARDYGEWTEAFF. Written as DNA, the CDR3 is TGCAGTGCTAGAGATTATGGGGAGTGGACTGAAGCTTTCTTT.

The count of this clonotype is one. The chain is built from TRBV19 and TRBJ1-3; D not certain. Trimming removed 7 bases at V and 4 bases at J, with 14 bases between. Per germline, CDR1 LNHDA and CDR2 SQIVND (reference sequence). CDR3 length: 14 residues. DNA for the CDR3: TGTGCCAGTACTCCAACCGGGCTAGGAAACACCATATATTTT. Residues: CASTPTGLGNTIYF. Variable domain in full (rest from reference TRBV19 and TRBJ1-3): DGGITQSPKYLFRKEGQNVTLSCEQNLNHDAMYWYRQDPGQGLRLIYYSQIVNDFQKGDIAEGYSVSREKKESFPLTVTSAQKNPTAFYLCASTPTGLGNTIYFGEGSWLTVV.

The J gene is TRBJ1-3, the V gene TRBV12-3 or TRBV12-4; possible D gene TRBD1, 6 bases. Trimming left V 6 bases short and J 4 bases short, with 19 bases between. This CDR3 comprises 16 residues. The CDR3 region has the DNA TGTGCCAGCAGCCCCCTTAATCAGGGGACCGGAAACACCATATATTTT. Protein sequence: CASSPLNQGTGNTIYF.

The chain employs TRBV28 and TRBJ2-6, with 9 nucleotides matching TRBD1. Trimming cost V 6 bases and J 0 bases; bases outside gene matches: 9. The CDR3 spans 18 residues. Germline-derived CDR1 and CDR2 are MDHEN and SYDVKM. CDR3 in amino acids: CASSSGQGMGSGANVLTF. The CDR3 DNA is TGTGCCAGCAGCTCCGGACAGGGGATGGGCTCTGGGGCCAACGTCCTGACTTTC.

CDR3 amino acids: CATTVGGRVNQPQHF. Here the CDR3 DNA reads TGTGCCACCACCGTCGGGGGAAGAGTCAATCAGCCCCAGCATTTT. The chain carries TRBV15 and TRBJ1-5, with a possible D match to TRBD1 (5 bases). Between the trimmed V and J ends, which lost 7 bases and 3 bases, there was a span of 16 bases. The CDR3 contains 15 residues. Germline V lookup: CDR1 LNHNV, CDR2 YYDKDF (reference sequence).

The chain employs TRBV20-1 and TRBJ2-5; D might be TRBD1 or TRBD2, each matching 5 bases. V shed 3 bases and J shed 2 bases, with 10 bases lying between them. CDR1 and CDR2 (germline): DFQATT, SNEGSKA (reference sequence). The CDR3 consists of 13 residues. For the CDR3, the DNA is TGCAGTGCTAGTGGTGAGGGGCAAGAGACCCAGTACTTC. It is translated as CSASGEGQETQYF.

The chain links TRBV7-2 to TRBJ1-4, with 8 bases fitting TRBD1. Trimming removed 6 bases from V and 8 bases from J; junction bases left unmatched: 8. The CDR3 spans 14 residues. Germline CDR1 is SGHTA and CDR2 is FQGNSA. As DNA, the CDR3 is TGTGCCAGCAGAGCAGACAGGGGAAGGGAAAAACTGTTTTTT. Translating it yields CASRADRGREKLFF.

The chain couples TRBV29-1 to TRBJ1-4; TRBD1 aligns across 8 bases. J was trimmed by 8 bases and V by 6 bases; bases with no gene match: 14. CDR1 is SQVTM and CDR2 is ANQGSEA in the germline V gene. The CDR3 has 15 residues. The CDR3 bases are TGCAGCGTCGCCCCATCGGACAGGGCGGGGGAAAAACTGTTTTTT. Its protein product is CSVAPSDRAGEKLFF.

There are a few counts of this clonotype. The chain joins TRBV6-2 or TRBV6-3 to TRBJ1-5; TRBD1 is a possible D gene (5 bases). Germline V CDR1 and CDR2: MNHEY, SVGEGT. Trimming stripped 11 bases from V and 3 bases from J, with 11 bases between. CDR3 length: 12 residues. The CDR3 is CAAEGNNQPQHF. As DNA, the CDR3 is TGTGCCGCTGAGGGGAACAATCAGCCCCAGCATTTT.

The rearrangement links TRBV19 to TRBJ2-7; TRBD1 matches 8 bases. The CDR3 is 16 residues long. Germline CDR1 reads LNHDA; CDR2 reads SQIVND (reference sequence). The junction had 15 bases not matched to a gene; V was cut back by 4 bases and J by 7 bases. The DNA for the CDR3 is TGTGCCAGTAGTACCGCTTCCAGGGGGCTCCTTGGAGAGCAGTACTTC. Its protein product is CASSTASRGLLGEQYF. Full variable domain (outside the CDR3, taken from reference TRBV19 and TRBJ2-7): DGGITQSPKYLFRKEGQNVTLSCEQNLNHDAMYWYRQDPGQGLRLIYYSQIVNDFQKGDIAEGYSVSREKKESFPLTVTSAQKNPTAFYLCASSTASRGLLGEQYFGPGTRLTVT.

This clonotype has just one count. The V and J genes are TRBV7-2 and TRBJ1-2, with D possibly TRBD1 on 5 matching bases. Trimming left V 6 bases short and J 2 bases short, with 19 bases between. CDR1 and CDR2 from the germline V gene are SGHTA and FQGNSA. CDR3 size: 16 residues. CDR3 amino acids: CASRSAGAGRNYGYTF. DNA of the CDR3: TGTGCCAGCAGGTCCGCTGGGGCAGGGAGAAACTATGGCTACACCTTC.

The chain joins TRBV7-8 to TRBJ2-2, with D possibly matching TRBD2 (6 bases). V was cut by 0 bases and J by 4 bases, with 12 bases left in between. Germline loops: CDR1 SGHVS, CDR2 FQNEAQ. The CDR3 has 16 residues. CDR3 amino acids: CASSLAGGVATGELFF. The CDR3 DNA is TGTGCCAGCAGCTTAGCAGGAGGGGTAGCCACCGGGGAGCTGTTTTTT.

This chain connects TRBV4-2 to TRBJ2-6; D might be TRBD1 or TRBD2, each matching 5 bases. Trimming cost V 4 bases and J 4 bases, with 17 bases left between them. CDR3 length equals 17 residues. The germline gives CDR1 LGHNA, CDR2 YNFKEQ. The CDR3 loop is CASSPESPGTGANVLTF. Here the CDR3 DNA reads TGTGCCAGCAGCCCCGAATCCCCAGGGACCGGGGCCAACGTCCTGACTTTC.

The rearrangement links TRBV20-1 to TRBJ2-3; 12 nucleotides align to TRBD2. This CDR3 spans 15 amino acids. V dropped 3 bases and J dropped 0; count of bases not matched to a gene: 1. Germline V gene sequence: CDR1 DFQATT, CDR2 SNEGSKA (reference sequence). The CDR3 nucleotides read TGCAGTGCTAGGACTAGCGGGGGAAGCACAGATACGCAGTATTTT. Its translation: CSARTSGGSTDTQYF.

The chain joins TRBV14 to TRBJ2-3, with D unresolved. V lost 4 bases and J 7 bases, leaving 6 bases between the germline ends. The CDR3 has 11 amino acids. Germline CDR1 reads SGHDN; CDR2 reads FVKESK. The CDR3 coding sequence is TGTGCCAGCAGCCTTGGATATACGCAGTATTTT. As protein: CASSLGYTQYF.

The chain has TRBV6-2 or TRBV6-3 and TRBJ2-2; D is unresolved. Trimming took off 4 bases at V and 7 bases at J, with 7 bases between the two ends. Looked up from germline, CDR1 is MNHEY and CDR2 is SVGEGT. There are 12 residues in the CDR3. The CDR3 region has the DNA TGTGCCAGCAGTTTAAATAACGGGGAGCTGTTTTTT. This encodes CASSLNNGELFF.

This chain uses TRBV28 with TRBJ2-1; D is unresolved. The length of the CDR3 is 14 residues. V lost 6 bases and J 1 base, leaving 10 bases between the germline ends. Germline V lookup: CDR1 MDHEN, CDR2 SYDVKM. CDR3 sequence reads: CASRTDFSYNEQFF. CDR3 in DNA: TGTGCCAGCAGGACTGATTTTTCCTACAATGAGCAGTTCTTC.

The chain uses TRBV7-3 and TRBJ1-2; perhaps TRBD1 as D (5 bases). The CDR3 is made up of 14 amino acids. From germline, CDR1 is SGHTA and CDR2 FQGTGA. Trimming stripped 2 bases from V and 7 bases from J, with 14 bases between. CDR3 sequence reads: CASSLQGRSGGYTF. In DNA, the CDR3 is TGTGCCAGCAGCTTACAGGGACGGAGTGGTGGCTACACCTTC.

This rearrangement joins TRBV29-1 to TRBJ1-2; TRBD1 matches 7 bases. Trimming removed 3 bases from V and 8 bases from J; junction bases left unmatched: 12. This CDR3 is built from 14 residues. Germline CDR1 reads SQVTM; CDR2 reads ANQGSEA. The CDR3 region is CSVDRQGTVQGYTF. The DNA of the CDR3 is TGCAGCGTTGACCGACAGGGAACGGTTCAAGGCTACACCTTC.

The CDR3 reads CASRNELRSYNEQFF. CDR3 nucleotide sequence: TGTGCCAGCAGAAATGAACTCCGCTCCTACAATGAGCAGTTCTTC. The V gene is TRBV7-2, the J gene TRBJ2-1; D remains unclear. V lost 6 bases and J lost 0, with 12 bases in between. Germline V gene data show CDR1 as SGHTA and CDR2 as FQGNSA. There are 15 residues in the CDR3.

This sequence joins TRBV28 and TRBJ2-2; D assignment may be TRBD1 or TRBD2 (5 bases each). CDR3 length: 16 amino acids. V shed 6 bases and J shed 0 bases, with 14 bases lying between them. CDR1 is MDHEN, CDR2 SYDVKM, per germline. The DNA of the CDR3 is TGTGCCAGCAGGCAGGGACCGGAACCGAACACCGGGGAGCTGTTTTTT. It yields the protein CASRQGPEPNTGELFF.